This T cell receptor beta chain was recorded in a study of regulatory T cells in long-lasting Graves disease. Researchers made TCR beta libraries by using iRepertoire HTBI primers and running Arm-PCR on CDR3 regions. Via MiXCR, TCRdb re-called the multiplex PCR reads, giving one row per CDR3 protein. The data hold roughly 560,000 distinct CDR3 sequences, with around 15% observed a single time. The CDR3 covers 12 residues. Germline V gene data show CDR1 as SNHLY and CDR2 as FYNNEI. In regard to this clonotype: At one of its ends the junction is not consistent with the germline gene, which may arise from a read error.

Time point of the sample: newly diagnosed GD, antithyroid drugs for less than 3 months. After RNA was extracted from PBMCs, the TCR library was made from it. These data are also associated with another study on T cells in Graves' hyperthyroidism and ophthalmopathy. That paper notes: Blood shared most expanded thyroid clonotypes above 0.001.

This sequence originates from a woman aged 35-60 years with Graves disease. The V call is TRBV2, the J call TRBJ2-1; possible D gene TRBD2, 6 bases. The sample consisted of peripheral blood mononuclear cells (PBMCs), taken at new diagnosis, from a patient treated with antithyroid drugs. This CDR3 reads CASSGGEETQHF. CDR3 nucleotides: TGTGCCAGCAGTGGGGGGGAAGAGACCCAGCACTTC.